This T cell receptor beta chain came from a study of OX40 agonist ivuxolimab in advanced cancers. V was cut by 3 bases and J by 6 bases, with 12 bases left in between. The CDR3 spans 14 residues. Per the germline V gene, CDR1 is MGHRA and CDR2 is YSYEKL. The data were produced by immunoSEQ multiplex PCR, yet TCRdb's version contains in-frame clones alone and is incomplete. This sample has 98,000 or so clones, with approximately 90% found just once. The receptor comes from an adult with an advanced solid tumor such as melanoma, head and neck, liver or kidney cancer. The chain combines TRBV4-1 with TRBJ2-1, with D perhaps assigned TRBD1 or TRBD2 (5 bases each). Sequencing used CD4+ or CD8+ T cells sorted from blood, obtained in a trial of the OX40 agonist ivuxolimab. CDR3 region: CASSQNPGSNEQFF. CDR3 nucleotides: TGCGCCAGCAGCCAGAACCCAGGGAGCAATGAGCAGTTCTTC.